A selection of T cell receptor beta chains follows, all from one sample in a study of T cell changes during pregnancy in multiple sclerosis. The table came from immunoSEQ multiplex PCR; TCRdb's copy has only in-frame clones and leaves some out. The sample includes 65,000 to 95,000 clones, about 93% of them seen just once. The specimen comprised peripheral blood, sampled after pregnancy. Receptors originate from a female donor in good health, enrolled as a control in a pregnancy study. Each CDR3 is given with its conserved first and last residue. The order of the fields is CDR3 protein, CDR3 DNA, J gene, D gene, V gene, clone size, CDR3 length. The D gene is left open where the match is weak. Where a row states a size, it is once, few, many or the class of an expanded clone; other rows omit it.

CDR3aa: CASSRGTPEPQHF
CDR3nt: TGTGCCAGCAGCCGCGGGACCCCGGAGCCCCAGCATTTT
j_gene: TRBJ1-5
d_gene: NA
v_gene: TRBV7-2
abundance: NA
len: 13

CDR3aa: CSDVGTGITYEQYF
CDR3nt: TGCAGCGATGTCGGGACAGGGATTACCTACGAGCAGTACTTC
j_gene: TRBJ2-7
d_gene: TRBD1
v_gene: TRBV29-1
abundance: NA
len: 14

CDR3aa: CASRALTGLANYGYTF
CDR3nt: TGCGCCAGCAGAGCTTTGACAGGCCTCGCTAACTATGGCTACACCTTC
j_gene: TRBJ1-2
d_gene: NA
v_gene: TRBV5-1
abundance: NA
len: 16

CDR3aa: CAWSYGFSGNQPQHF
CDR3nt: TGTGCCTGGAGTTACGGGTTTTCTGGCAATCAGCCTCAGCATTTT
j_gene: TRBJ1-5
d_gene: NA
v_gene: TRBV30
abundance: NA
len: 15

CDR3aa: CASGPGQGANYGYTF
CDR3nt: TGTGCCAGCGGCCCAGGACAGGGCGCTAACTATGGCTACACCTTC
j_gene: TRBJ1-2
d_gene: TRBD1
v_gene: TRBV6-1
abundance: NA
len: 15

CDR3aa: CASSTAGLADNEQFF
CDR3nt: TGTGCCAGCAGCACGGCGGGACTAGCTGACAATGAGCAGTTCTTC
j_gene: TRBJ2-1
d_gene: TRBD2
v_gene: TRBV7-8
abundance: NA
len: 15

CDR3aa: CASGIVGGSYGYTF
CDR3nt: TGTGCTAGTGGCATCGTGGGAGGTTCCTATGGCTACACCTTC
j_gene: TRBJ1-2
d_gene: NA
v_gene: TRBV12-5
abundance: NA
len: 14

CDR3aa: CASSGHSGGPGDTQYF
CDR3nt: TGTGCCAGCAGTGGACATAGCGGGGGGCCGGGTGATACGCAGTATTTT
j_gene: TRBJ2-3
d_gene: TRBD2
v_gene: TRBV6-1
abundance: few
len: 16

CDR3aa: CASSKGRQATSYNSPLHF
CDR3nt: TGTGCCAGCAGCAAAGGTAGACAGGCGACCTCCTATAATTCACCCCTCCACTTT
j_gene: TRBJ1-6
d_gene: NA
v_gene: TRBV21-1
abundance: NA
len: 18

CDR3aa: CASSSRLASTMIDTQYF
CDR3nt: TGTGCCAGCAGCTCCCGTCTGGCTAGCACGATGATTGATACGCAGTATTTT
j_gene: TRBJ2-3
d_gene: NA
v_gene: TRBV11-2
abundance: once
len: 17

CDR3aa: CASSLFATDNYGYTF
CDR3nt: TGTGCCAGCAGTTTATTTGCTACAGATAACTATGGCTACACCTTC
j_gene: TRBJ1-2
d_gene: NA
v_gene: TRBV27
abundance: NA
len: 15

CDR3aa: CASSPPGLDNEQFF
CDR3nt: TGTGCCAGCAGCCCGCCGGGACTAGACAATGAGCAGTTCTTC
j_gene: TRBJ2-1
d_gene: TRBD2
v_gene: TRBV7-9
abundance: NA
len: 14

CDR3aa: CAWDRELRETQYF
CDR3nt: TGTGCCTGGGACAGGGAGTTGAGAGAGACCCAGTACTTC
j_gene: TRBJ2-5
d_gene: TRBD1
v_gene: TRBV30
abundance: NA
len: 13

CDR3aa: CASSVGGRTAAVW
CDR3nt: TGTGCCAGCAGTGTGGGGGGGAGGACAGCCGCCGTTTGG
j_gene: TRBJ2-7
d_gene: NA
v_gene: TRBV2
abundance: few
len: 13

CDR3aa: CSANRGGGYTF
CDR3nt: TGCAGTGCGAACAGGGGCGGTGGCTACACCTTC
j_gene: TRBJ1-2
d_gene: TRBD1
v_gene: TRBV20-1
abundance: NA
len: 11

CDR3aa: CASSIQGQGNEQFF
CDR3nt: TGTGCCAGTAGTATTCAGGGACAGGGCAATGAGCAGTTCTTC
j_gene: TRBJ2-1
d_gene: TRBD1
v_gene: TRBV19
abundance: NA
len: 14

CDR3aa: CASSLATSGTDYEQYF
CDR3nt: TGCGCCAGCAGCTTGGCGACGTCGGGGACAGATTACGAGCAGTACTTC
j_gene: TRBJ2-7
d_gene: TRBD1
v_gene: TRBV5-1
abundance: NA
len: 16

CDR3aa: CASSETGPFSDEQYF
CDR3nt: TGTGCCAGCAGTGAGACAGGCCCTTTCTCGGACGAGCAGTACTTC
j_gene: TRBJ2-7
d_gene: NA
v_gene: TRBV6-1
abundance: NA
len: 15

CDR3aa: CASSLADRDGYTF
CDR3nt: TGTGCCAGCAGCTTAGCGGACAGGGATGGCTACACCTTC
j_gene: TRBJ1-2
d_gene: TRBD1
v_gene: TRBV7-9
abundance: NA
len: 13

CDR3aa: CASSRNTEAFF
CDR3nt: TGTGCCAGTAGTCGGAACACTGAAGCTTTCTTT
j_gene: TRBJ1-1
d_gene: NA
v_gene: TRBV19
abundance: few
len: 11

CDR3aa: CATETGGGEKLFF
CDR3nt: TGTGCCACAGAGACAGGGGGCGGGGAAAAACTGTTTTTT
j_gene: TRBJ1-4
d_gene: TRBD1
v_gene: TRBV15
abundance: NA
len: 13

CDR3aa: CASSPLRGEQFF
CDR3nt: TGTGCCAGCTCACCACTCAGGGGCGAGCAGTTCTTC
j_gene: TRBJ2-1
d_gene: NA
v_gene: TRBV18
abundance: NA
len: 12

CDR3aa: CASSRTGSGNTIYF
CDR3nt: TGTGCCAGCAGCAGGACAGGGTCTGGAAACACCATATATTTT
j_gene: TRBJ1-3
d_gene: TRBD1
v_gene: TRBV7-3
abundance: once
len: 14

CDR3aa: CASSESGRQETQYF
CDR3nt: TGCGCCAGCAGTGAGTCGGGCAGACAAGAGACCCAGTACTTC
j_gene: TRBJ2-5
d_gene: NA
v_gene: TRBV10-1
abundance: NA
len: 14

CDR3aa: CASSPTGIAYNSPLHF
CDR3nt: TGTGCCAGCAGCCCAACAGGGATCGCCTATAATTCACCCCTCCACTTT
j_gene: TRBJ1-6
d_gene: NA
v_gene: TRBV5-5
abundance: NA
len: 16

CDR3aa: CASSSGGGYGYTF
CDR3nt: TGTGCCAGCAGCTCGGGGGGAGGATATGGCTACACCTTC
j_gene: TRBJ1-2
d_gene: NA
v_gene: TRBV11-2
abundance: NA
len: 13

CDR3aa: CASSPGSGGKEAFF
CDR3nt: TGTGCCAGTAGCCCCGGGTCGGGAGGGAAAGAAGCTTTCTTT
j_gene: TRBJ1-1
d_gene: NA
v_gene: TRBV19
abundance: NA
len: 14

CDR3aa: CASSELAGGADEQFF
CDR3nt: TGTGCCAGCAGTGAGCTAGCGGGGGGTGCGGATGAGCAGTTCTTC
j_gene: TRBJ2-1
d_gene: TRBD2
v_gene: TRBV25-1
abundance: NA
len: 15

CDR3aa: CASSQGGGGTGELFF
CDR3nt: TGCGCCAGCAGCCAAGGGGGGGGCGGGACCGGGGAGCTGTTTTTT
j_gene: TRBJ2-2
d_gene: NA
v_gene: TRBV4-3
abundance: NA
len: 15

CDR3aa: CASSLDVWGGQPQHF
CDR3nt: TGTGCCAGCAGCTTAGATGTCTGGGGGGGTCAGCCCCAGCATTTT
j_gene: TRBJ1-5
d_gene: NA
v_gene: TRBV7-9
abundance: NA
len: 15

CDR3aa: CASSSGSLGTGELFF
CDR3nt: TGTGCCAGCAGTAGCGGGAGTCTAGGCACCGGGGAGCTGTTTTTT
j_gene: TRBJ2-2
d_gene: TRBD2
v_gene: TRBV28
abundance: NA
len: 15

CDR3aa: CASSKAGSGAEETQYF
CDR3nt: TGTGCCAGCAGCAAAGCCGGGTCTGGGGCCGAAGAGACCCAGTACTTC
j_gene: TRBJ2-5
d_gene: NA
v_gene: TRBV21-1
abundance: NA
len: 16

CDR3aa: CASSFQGETQYF
CDR3nt: TGTGCCAGCAGCTTCCAGGGAGAGACCCAGTACTTC
j_gene: TRBJ2-5
d_gene: NA
v_gene: TRBV13
abundance: NA
len: 12

CDR3aa: CASSPPGVSTDTQYF
CDR3nt: TGTGCCAGCAGCCCTCCGGGGGTGAGCACAGATACGCAGTATTTT
j_gene: TRBJ2-3
d_gene: NA
v_gene: TRBV7-9
abundance: NA
len: 15